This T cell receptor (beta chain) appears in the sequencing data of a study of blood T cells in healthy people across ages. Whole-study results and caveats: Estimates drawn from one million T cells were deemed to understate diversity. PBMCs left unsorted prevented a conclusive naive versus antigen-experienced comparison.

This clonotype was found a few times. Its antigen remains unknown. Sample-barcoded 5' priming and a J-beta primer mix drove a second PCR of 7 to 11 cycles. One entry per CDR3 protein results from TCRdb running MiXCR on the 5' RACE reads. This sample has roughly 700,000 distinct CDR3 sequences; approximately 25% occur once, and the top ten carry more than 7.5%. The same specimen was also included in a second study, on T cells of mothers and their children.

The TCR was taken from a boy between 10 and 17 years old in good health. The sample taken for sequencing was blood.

CDR3 in amino acids: CASSEAGGEQYF. The CDR3 DNA reads as TGTGCCAGCTCCGAGGCGGGAGGGGAGCAGTACTTC. The chain is built from TRBV28 and TRBJ2-7; 9 nucleotides line up with TRBD2. V lost 8 bases to trimming and J lost 7 bases; unmatched junction nucleotides: 6. Germline V CDR1 and CDR2: MDHEN, SYDVKM. The CDR3 totals 12 residues.